Sequencing of this T cell receptor (beta chain) was carried out in a study of tumor-infiltrating lymphocytes in primary liver carcinoma. Study results and limitations: Tumors had a significantly higher top-250-clone fraction than blood (p = 0.039). Lower overlap was observed for tumor-adjacent and tumor-blood pairs relative to tumor region pairs.

A constant-region primer served to make TCR beta cDNA from around 500 ng total RNA. Three nested multiplex PCR rounds of slightly modified ARM-PCR generated TCR beta libraries. TRBV1-TRBV30 forward and Cbeta reverse primers drove the first two roughly 9-cycle rounds. TCRdb itself ran the multiplex PCR reads through MiXCR, one entry per CDR3 protein. The sample includes hundreds of thousands of distinct CDR3 sequences, 50% to 75% of them seen just once. Between the trimmed V and J ends, which lost 7 bases and 3 bases, there was a span of 12 bases. Germline V CDR1 and CDR2: SGHVS, FQNEAQ. This CDR3 contains 13 residues. Both blood RNA, taken from unsorted whole blood, and germline DNA were extracted. Before surgery, approximately 4.3 milliliters of EDTA blood were taken. Notes on this clonotype: Its antigen is currently unknown.

This receptor was obtained from a woman aged 30 to 39 with primary liver carcinoma and hepatitis B virus infection. The chain links TRBV7-8 to TRBJ1-1, with D unclear. The material sequenced was peripheral blood. CDR3 in amino acids: CASTEWRDTEAFF. The DNA for the CDR3 is TGTGCCAGCACCGAATGGAGGGACACTGAAGCTTTCTTT.